This TCR beta chain came from a study of PD-1 blockade in classical Hodgkin lymphoma. For the study at large: Each patient was given nivolumab 3 mg/kg through a vein every 2 weeks.

Comments on this clone: Its specificity is unknown.

V was shortened by 5 bases and J by 7 bases, with 23 bases between the two germline ends. Germline lookup yields CDR1 SEHNR and CDR2 FQNEAQ (reference sequence). The CDR3 runs 17 residues. All patients experienced relapse after autologous stem cell transplantation, and brentuximab vedotin exposure was variable. Study-wide points: CD4+ but not CD8+ TCR diversity rose significantly by C4D1. Causes of the repertoire differences remain undefined, possibly disease activity or prior therapy. Patients were excluded if nivolumab began under 1 year after ASCT (the autologous transplant).

Clones were sequenced by immunoSEQ multiplex PCR, and TCRdb holds only the in-frame ones, with some missing. This sample carries just under 100,000 clones, roughly 88% of them seen once, and the ten largest clones take 12%. The receptor was isolated from a human donor with classical Hodgkin lymphoma. Sample: peripheral blood mononuclear cells (PBMCs), taken at baseline. The chain combines TRBV7-9 with TRBJ1-4; D possibly corresponds to TRBD1 (5 bases). The CDR3 DNA reads as TGTGCCAGCAGCCCGGCGACATTGGGCAGGGCGATTGAAAAACTGTTTTTT. Encoded protein: CASSPATLGRAIEKLFF.